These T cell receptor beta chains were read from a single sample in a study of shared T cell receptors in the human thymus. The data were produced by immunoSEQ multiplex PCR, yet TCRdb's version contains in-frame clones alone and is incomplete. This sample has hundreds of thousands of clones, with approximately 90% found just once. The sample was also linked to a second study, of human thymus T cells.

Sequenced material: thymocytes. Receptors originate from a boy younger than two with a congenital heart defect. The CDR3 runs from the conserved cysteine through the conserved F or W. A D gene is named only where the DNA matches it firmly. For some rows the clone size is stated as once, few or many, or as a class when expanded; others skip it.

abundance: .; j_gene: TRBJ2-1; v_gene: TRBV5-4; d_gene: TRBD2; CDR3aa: CASSLAGWEGRNEQFF; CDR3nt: TGTGCCAGCAGCTTGGCTGGGTGGGAGGGAAGGAATGAGCAGTTCTTC
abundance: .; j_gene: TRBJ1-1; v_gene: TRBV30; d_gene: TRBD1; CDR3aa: CAWERDRGNTEAFF; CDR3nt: TGTGCCTGGGAAAGGGACAGGGGGAACACTGAAGCTTTCTTT
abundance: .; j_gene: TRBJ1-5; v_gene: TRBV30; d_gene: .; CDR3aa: CAWSTMAGVDGNQPQHF; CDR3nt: TGTGCCTGGAGTACTATGGCGGGAGTAGATGGCAATCAGCCCCAGCATTTT
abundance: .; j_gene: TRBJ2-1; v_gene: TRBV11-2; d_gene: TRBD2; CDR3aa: CASRTGTSGRASNEQFF; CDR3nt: TGTGCCAGCAGGACCGGGACTAGCGGGAGGGCAAGCAATGAGCAGTTCTTC
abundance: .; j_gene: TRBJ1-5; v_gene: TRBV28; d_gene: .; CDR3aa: CASSFRMGSNQPQHF; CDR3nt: TGTGCCAGCAGTTTTAGGATGGGCAGCAATCAGCCCCAGCATTTT
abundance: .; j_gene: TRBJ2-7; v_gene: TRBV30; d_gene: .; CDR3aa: CAWSRLVIPYEQYF; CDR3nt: TGTGCCTGGAGTCGACTAGTTATCCCCTACGAGCAGTACTTC
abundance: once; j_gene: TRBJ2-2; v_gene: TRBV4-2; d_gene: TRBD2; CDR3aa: CASSQVTSGTSGRAGGELFF; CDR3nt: TGTGCCAGCAGCCAAGTAACGAGTGGGACTAGCGGGAGGGCCGGGGGGGAGCTGTTTTTT
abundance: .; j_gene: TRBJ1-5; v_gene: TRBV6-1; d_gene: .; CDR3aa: CASSEVRQATNQPQHF; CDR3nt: TGTGCCAGCAGTGAAGTTCGACAGGCGACCAATCAGCCCCAGCATTTT
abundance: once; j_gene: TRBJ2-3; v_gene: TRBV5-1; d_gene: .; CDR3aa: CASQEGAGADTQYF; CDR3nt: TGCGCCAGCCAGGAGGGGGCCGGGGCAGATACGCAGTATTTT
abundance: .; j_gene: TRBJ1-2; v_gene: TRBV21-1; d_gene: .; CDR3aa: CASSKGSEQGWNYGYTF; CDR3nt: TGTGCCAGCAGCAAAGGCTCAGAACAGGGATGGAACTATGGCTACACCTTC
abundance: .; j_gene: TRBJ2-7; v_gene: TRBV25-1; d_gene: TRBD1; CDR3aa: CASSEGQASYEQYF; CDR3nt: TGTGCCAGCAGTGAAGGACAGGCTTCCTACGAGCAGTACTTC
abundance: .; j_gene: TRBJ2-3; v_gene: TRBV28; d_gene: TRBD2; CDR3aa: CASSLFGFTSGSLTDTQYF; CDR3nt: TGTGCCAGCAGTTTATTCGGCTTTACTAGCGGGAGTCTCACAGATACGCAGTATTTT
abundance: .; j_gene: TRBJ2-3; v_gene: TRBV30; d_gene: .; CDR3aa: CAWSGTGGDTQYF; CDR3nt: TGTGCCTGGAGTGGGACTGGAGGAGATACGCAGTATTTT
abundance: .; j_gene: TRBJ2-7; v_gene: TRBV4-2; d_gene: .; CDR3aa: CASSQEPGGLAEQYF; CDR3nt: TGTGCCAGCAGCCAAGAACCCGGAGGGCTGGCCGAGCAGTACTTC
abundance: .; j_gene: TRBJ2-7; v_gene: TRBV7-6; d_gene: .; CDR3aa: CASSLVQDSYEQYF; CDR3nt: TGTGCCAGCAGCTTAGTCCAGGATTCCTACGAGCAGTACTTC
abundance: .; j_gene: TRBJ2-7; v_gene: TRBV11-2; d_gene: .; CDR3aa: CASSFEGGLNSYEQYF; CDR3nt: TGTGCCAGCAGCTTCGAGGGAGGCCTTAATTCCTACGAGCAGTACTTC
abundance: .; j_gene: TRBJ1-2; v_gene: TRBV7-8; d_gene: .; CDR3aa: CASSLRRGANYGYTF; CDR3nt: TGTGCCAGCAGCTTAAGGAGGGGAGCTAACTATGGCTACACCTTC
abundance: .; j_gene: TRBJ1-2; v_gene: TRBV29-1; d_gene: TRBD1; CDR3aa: CSAGQAYGYTF; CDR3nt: TGCAGCGCTGGACAGGCATATGGCTACACCTTC
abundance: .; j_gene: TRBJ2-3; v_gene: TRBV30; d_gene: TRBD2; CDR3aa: CACASGRTDTQYF; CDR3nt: TGTGCCTGCGCTAGCGGTCGCACAGATACGCAGTATTTT
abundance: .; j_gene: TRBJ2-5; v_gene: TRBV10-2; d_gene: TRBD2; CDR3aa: CATLRTSLFQETQYF; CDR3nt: TGCGCCACCCTGAGGACTAGCCTCTTCCAAGAGACCCAGTACTTC
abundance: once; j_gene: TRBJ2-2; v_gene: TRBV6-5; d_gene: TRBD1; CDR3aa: CASSGQGAGTGELFF; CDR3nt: TGTGCCAGCAGTGGACAGGGGGCGGGCACCGGGGAGCTGTTTTTT
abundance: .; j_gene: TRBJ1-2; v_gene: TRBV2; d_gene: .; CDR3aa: CASSGWGANYGYTF; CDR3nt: TGTGCCAGCAGTGGTTGGGGGGCTAACTATGGCTACACCTTC
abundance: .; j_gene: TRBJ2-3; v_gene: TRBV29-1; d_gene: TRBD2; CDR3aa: CSVEDPLAGGTDTQYF; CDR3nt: TGCAGCGTTGAAGATCCCCTAGCGGGAGGGACAGATACGCAGTATTTT
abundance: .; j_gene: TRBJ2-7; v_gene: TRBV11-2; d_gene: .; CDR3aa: CASSLVVSLGQSKEQYF; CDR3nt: TGTGCCAGCAGCTTAGTGGTTTCCTTGGGGCAGTCTAAAGAGCAGTACTTC
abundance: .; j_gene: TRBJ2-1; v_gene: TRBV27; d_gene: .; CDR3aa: CASSVNGARWEEFF; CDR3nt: TGTGCCAGCAGCGTGAATGGGGCCCGGTGGGAGGAGTTCTTC
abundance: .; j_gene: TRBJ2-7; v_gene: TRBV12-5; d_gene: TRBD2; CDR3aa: CASGLIPGAGESSRGYEQYF; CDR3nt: TGTGCTAGTGGTTTGATCCCCGGGGCGGGAGAGTCCTCGCGGGGCTACGAGCAGTACTTC
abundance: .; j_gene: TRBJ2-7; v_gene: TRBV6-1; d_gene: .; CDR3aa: CASKKDEGAGYEQYF; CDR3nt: TGTGCCAGCAAAAAGGATGAGGGGGCGGGATACGAGCAGTACTTC
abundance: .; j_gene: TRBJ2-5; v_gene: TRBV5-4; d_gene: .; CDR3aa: CASSFMREYPRCVKETQYF; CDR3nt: TGTGCCAGCAGCTTCATGAGAGAATACCCTAGGTGCGTGAAAGAGACCCAGTACTTC
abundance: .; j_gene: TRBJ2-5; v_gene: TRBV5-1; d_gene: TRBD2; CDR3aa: CASSLEPRLAGETQYF; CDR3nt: TGCGCCAGCAGCTTGGAGCCCCGACTAGCGGGCGAGACCCAGTACTTC
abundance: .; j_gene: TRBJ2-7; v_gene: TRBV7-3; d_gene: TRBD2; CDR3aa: CVSSHNGLADSYEQYF; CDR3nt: TGTGTCAGCAGCCACAATGGACTAGCGGACTCCTACGAGCAGTACTTC
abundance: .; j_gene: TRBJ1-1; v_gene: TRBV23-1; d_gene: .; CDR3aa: CASSPTGPRRDTEAFF; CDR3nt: TGCGCCAGCAGTCCCACGGGGCCTCGGAGGGACACTGAAGCTTTCTTT
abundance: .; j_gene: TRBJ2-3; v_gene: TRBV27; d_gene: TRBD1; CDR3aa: CASTTRQGAGDTQYF; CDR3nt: TGTGCCAGCACCACCAGACAGGGGGCGGGGGATACGCAGTATTTT
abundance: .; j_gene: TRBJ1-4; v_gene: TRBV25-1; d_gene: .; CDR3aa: CASSPQGQGADEKLFF; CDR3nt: TGTGCCAGCAGCCCCCAGGGACAAGGTGCCGATGAAAAACTGTTTTTT
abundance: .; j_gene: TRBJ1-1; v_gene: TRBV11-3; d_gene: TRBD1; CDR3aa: CASSPGRQGSNTEAFF; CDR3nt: TGTGCCAGCAGCCCAGGGAGACAGGGGTCGAACACTGAAGCTTTCTTT
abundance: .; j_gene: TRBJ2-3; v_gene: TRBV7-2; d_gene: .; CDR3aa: CASSPEVGYTDTQYF; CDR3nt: TGTGCCAGCAGCCCAGAGGTTGGATACACAGATACGCAGTATTTT
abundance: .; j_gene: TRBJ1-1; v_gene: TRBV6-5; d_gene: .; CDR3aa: CATTYGGRAFF; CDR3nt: TGTGCCACCACCTACGGGGGTAGAGCTTTCTTT
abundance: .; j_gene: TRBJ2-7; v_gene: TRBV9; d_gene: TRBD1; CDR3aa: CASSPLGQGSYEQYF; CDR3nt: TGTGCCAGCAGCCCCCTTGGACAGGGGTCCTACGAGCAGTACTTC
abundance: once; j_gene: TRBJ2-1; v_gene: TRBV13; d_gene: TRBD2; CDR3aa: CASSRGLAPVRWFF; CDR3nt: TGTGCCAGCAGCCGTGGACTAGCGCCCGTGCGGTGGTTCTTC
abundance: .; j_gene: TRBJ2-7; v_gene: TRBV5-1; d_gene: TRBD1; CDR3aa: CASSFGSSGSGQGAREQYF; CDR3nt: TGCGCCAGCAGCTTTGGGTCCAGTGGGTCGGGACAGGGGGCCAGGGAGCAGTACTTC
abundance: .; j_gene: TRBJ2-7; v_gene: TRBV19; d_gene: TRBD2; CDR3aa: CASSIYPELAPSYEQYF; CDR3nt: TGTGCCAGTAGTATTTATCCCGAACTAGCGCCTTCCTACGAGCAGTACTTC
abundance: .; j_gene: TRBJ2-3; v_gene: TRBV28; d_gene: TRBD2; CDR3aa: CASRPLPRRGLAGGFLTDTQYF; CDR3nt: TGTGCCAGCAGGCCTCTTCCGCGCCGGGGACTAGCGGGAGGGTTTCTCACAGATACGCAGTATTTT
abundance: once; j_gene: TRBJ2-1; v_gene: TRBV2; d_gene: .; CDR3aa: CASRGDFPYNEQFF; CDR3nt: TGTGCCAGCAGGGGGGACTTCCCCTACAATGAGCAGTTCTTC
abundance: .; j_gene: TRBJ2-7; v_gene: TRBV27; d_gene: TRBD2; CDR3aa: CASSLSPSGSYEQYF; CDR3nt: TGTGCCAGCAGTTTATCGCCTAGCGGGAGCTACGAGCAGTACTTC
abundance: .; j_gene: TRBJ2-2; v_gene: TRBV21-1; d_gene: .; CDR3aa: CASSKGGDPPGELFF; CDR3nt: TGTGCCAGCAGCAAAGGGGGAGATCCCCCCGGGGAGCTGTTTTTT
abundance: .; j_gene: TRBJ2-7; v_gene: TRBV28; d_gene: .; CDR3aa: CASSLTLGDTYEQYF; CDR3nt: TGTGCCAGCAGTTTAACCCTAGGGGATACCTACGAGCAGTACTTC
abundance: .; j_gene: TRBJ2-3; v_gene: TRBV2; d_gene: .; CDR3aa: CASSAQYTDTQYF; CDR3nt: TGTGCCAGCAGTGCCCAGTACACAGATACGCAGTATTTT
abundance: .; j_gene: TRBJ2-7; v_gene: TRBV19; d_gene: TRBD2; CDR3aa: CASSTGTSGTPPYEQYF; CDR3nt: TGTGCCAGTAGTACCGGGACTAGCGGGACCCCTCCCTACGAGCAGTACTTC
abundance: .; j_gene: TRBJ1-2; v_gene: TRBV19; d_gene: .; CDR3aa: CASSRRQDYGYTF; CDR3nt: TGTGCCAGTAGTAGGAGACAGGATTATGGCTACACCTTC
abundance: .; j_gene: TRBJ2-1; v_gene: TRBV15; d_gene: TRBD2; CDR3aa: CATSRRASGRQSSYNEQFF; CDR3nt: TGTGCCACCAGCAGACGGGCTAGCGGGAGGCAAAGCTCCTACAATGAGCAGTTCTTC
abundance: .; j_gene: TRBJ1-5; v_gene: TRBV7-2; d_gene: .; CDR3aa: CASSSNMSSNQPQHF; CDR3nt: TGTGCCAGCAGCTCCAACATGTCTAGCAATCAGCCCCAGCATTTT